This TCR beta chain was retrieved from a study of blood T cell repertoires in COVID-19. Across the whole study: T cells, B-cell-depleted T cells, or PBMCs provided the cDNA or gDNA that served as material.

Germline V gives CDR1 MDHEN, CDR2 SYDVKM. The CDR3 covers 16 residues. Deletions cut 6 bases from V and 4 bases from J, with 21 bases between. In the authors' methods: For nucleated cells, counts were estimated from reference gene primer amplification. The method was immunoSEQ multiplex PCR; TCRdb's version includes in-frame clones alone and lacks a portion of them. For V, J and clone size, that table is used; D and trimming come from the DNA. The profile shows 150,000 or so clones, about 90% of them singletons. This sequence joins TRBV28 and TRBJ1-2; weak D call: TRBD1 (5 bases). The sequence was obtained from a middle-aged man with acute or convalescent COVID-19. The sample taken for sequencing was peripheral blood. CDR3 amino acids: CASRPLDGGDSYGYTF. DNA for the CDR3: TGTGCCAGCAGACCTCTCGACGGGGGAGACTCCTATGGCTACACCTTC.